A single sample gave rise to the 9 T cell receptor beta chains below, sequenced in a study of T-cell reconstitution after alpha-beta-depleted transplantation in children. A library of TCRbeta sequences, prepared with unique molecular identifiers, was generated. MiXCR was run by TCRdb on the PCR reads, yielding one entry per CDR3 protein. The sample carries a few hundred thousand distinct CDR3 sequences, 10% to 15% recorded once. The starting material was PBMCs, mostly from graft donor cells, obtained 360 days after TCRalphabeta/CD19-depleted stem cell transplant. The source is a male patient younger than 18 who had a stem cell transplant for acute myeloid leukemia, so the T cells may come from the graft donor.

This clonotype was detected many times. The rearrangement uses TRBV20-1 and TRBJ2-3; 15 bases are shared with TRBD2. CDR1 and CDR2 (germline): DFQATT, SNEGSKA (reference sequence). Trimming cost V 5 bases and J 2 bases; bases outside gene matches: 8. CDR3 length: 17 residues. In DNA form, the CDR3 reads TGCAGTGCTCTACGCGGGACTAGCGGGAGGTTCACAGATACGCAGTATTTT. Its protein product is CSALRGTSGRFTDTQYF.

This clonotype showed up just a few times. The chain carries TRBV28 and TRBJ2-2; 8 positions match TRBD1. Germline V gives CDR1 MDHEN, CDR2 SYDVKM. With V trimmed by 2 bases and J by 6 bases, 14 bases remained unmatched. This CDR3 comprises 18 residues. CDR3 loop: CASSLRQGMARGAGELFF. In DNA, the CDR3 is TGTGCCAGCAGTTTACGACAGGGGATGGCCCGTGGGGCCGGGGAGCTGTTTTTT.

This clonotype was observed a few times. The chain employs TRBV12-3 or TRBV12-4 and TRBJ2-3; 12 nucleotides agree with TRBD2. The CDR3 is 16 residues long. Trimming at V came to 6 bases and at J to 2 bases, leaving 6 bases not matched to a gene. CDR3 in amino acids: CASSRRLAGATDTQYF. The CDR3 coding sequence is TGTGCCAGCAGCCGGAGACTAGCGGGAGCCACAGATACGCAGTATTTT.

This clonotype was detected only a few times. V and J are TRBV12-3 or TRBV12-4 and TRBJ2-3; possibly TRBD2 for D (5 bases). The ends were cut back, 3 bases at V and 0 bases at J, with 13 bases in the middle. CDR3 size: 16 residues. The CDR3 DNA sequence: TGTGCCAGCAGTTTTTCGGCGGGTCCCAGCACAGATACGCAGTATTTT. This encodes CASSFSAGPSTDTQYF.

The chain couples TRBV20-1 to TRBJ2-7; D is ambiguous. Trimming stripped 5 bases from V and 1 base from J, with 9 bases between. CDR1 and CDR2 from the germline V gene are DFQATT and SNEGSKA (reference sequence). This CDR3 is 12 amino acids long. This CDR3 reads CSAPGYSYEQYF. For the CDR3, the DNA is TGCAGTGCTCCCGGCTATTCCTACGAGCAGTACTTC.

This clonotype was observed a few times. This chain links TRBV28 with TRBJ2-7; D is unclear. V lost 6 bases and J lost 2, with 14 bases in between. The CDR3 is made up of 14 amino acids. In germline, CDR1 is MDHEN, CDR2 SYDVKM. Here the CDR3 reads CASSPPRPPYEQYF. In DNA form, the CDR3 reads TGTGCCAGCAGCCCCCCAAGGCCTCCCTACGAGCAGTACTTC. The full variable domain, in which reference TRBV28 and TRBJ2-7 provide the parts outside the CDR3, is DVKVTQSSRYLVKRTGEKVFLECVQDMDHENMFWYRQDPGLGLRLIYFSYDVKMKEKGDIPEGYSVSREKKERFSLILESASTNQTSMYLCASSPPRPPYEQYFGPGTRLTVT.

This clonotype has more than one count but fewer than ten. J is TRBJ1-6 and V is TRBV12-3 or TRBV12-4; D may be TRBD1 (6 bases). The ends were cut back, 5 bases at V and 10 bases at J, with 15 bases in the middle. This CDR3 is 14 amino acids long. CDR3 sequence: CASSRQGPGSPLHF. Here the CDR3 DNA reads TGTGCCAGCAGTCGGCAGGGGCCTGGGTCACCCCTCCACTTT.

This clonotype was counted at least ten times. V and J are TRBV20-1 and TRBJ2-3, with 7 positions matching TRBD2. Germline CDR1 is DFQATT and CDR2 is SNEGSKA (reference sequence). V was pared by 6 bases and J by 0 bases, with 18 bases of the junction left unmatched. This CDR3 is built from 18 residues. The CDR3 region has the DNA TGCAGTGCGCCTCGTTGGGGAGGGACTTTCGCTAGCACAGATACGCAGTATTTT. Encoded protein: CSAPRWGGTFASTDTQYF.

This clonotype was seen at least ten times. This chain links TRBV5-5 with TRBJ1-5, with 7 bases that match TRBD1. The J segment lost 3 bases and the V segment lost 4 bases, leaving 10 bases of the junction unmatched. This CDR3 spans 16 amino acids. Looked up from germline, CDR1 is SGHKS and CDR2 is YYEKEE (reference sequence). CDR3 sequence reads: CASSQGGRAINQPQHF. CDR3 sequence (DNA): TGTGCCAGCAGCCAGGGGGGCAGGGCAATCAATCAGCCCCAGCATTTT. Looking up the rest from reference TRBV5-5 and TRBJ1-5 gives the full variable domain: DAGVTQSPTHLIKTRGQQVTLRCSPISGHKSVSWYQQVLGQGPQFIFQYYEKEERGRGNFPDRFSARQFPNYSSELNVNALLLGDSALYLCASSQGGRAINQPQHFGDGTRLSIL.